This is a list of T cell receptor beta chains from one sample in a study of T cells in Graves' hyperthyroidism and ophthalmopathy. MiXCR was run by TCRdb on the multiplex PCR reads, yielding one entry per CDR3 protein. The profile shows hundreds of thousands of distinct CDR3 sequences, less than 25% of them singletons. The sequenced material came from blood. The receptors here all came from a man younger than 40 with Graves' ophthalmopathy. Each CDR3 is given with its conserved first and last residue. D genes are given only for firm matches. Clone sizes are given selectively: once, few, many, or a class where the clone is expanded.

CDR3 protein	CDR3 DNA	D gene	clone size	V gene	J gene
CSVRLISEQYF	TGCAGTGTGAGACTAATAAGCGAGCAGTACTTC	-	-	TRBV20-1	TRBJ2-7
CSATRGEVNQPQHF	TGCAGTGCTACTCGGGGGGAGGTCAATCAGCCCCAGCATTTT	-	-	TRBV20-1	TRBJ1-5
CASSPPAGRSSYEQYF	TGTGCCAGCTCACCACCGGCAGGACGGAGCTCCTACGAGCAGTACTTC	-	-	TRBV18	TRBJ2-7
CAWSDRGMAQYF	TGTGCCTGGTCGGACAGGGGAATGGCCCAGTACTTC	TRBD1	many	TRBV30	TRBJ2-5
CASSLRQPDTQYF	TGCGCCAGCAGCTTGAGACAGCCAGATACGCAGTATTTT	-	few	TRBV5-1	TRBJ2-3
CASSRERSSTDTQYF	TGTGCCAGCAGCAGGGAGAGATCTAGCACAGATACGCAGTATTTT	-	many	TRBV11-2	TRBJ2-3
CASSYSMNTEAFF	TGTGCCAGCAGTTACTCGATGAACACTGAAGCTTTCTTT	-	many	TRBV6-5	TRBJ1-1
CASSFFPPGTGDHEQYF	TGTGCCAGCAGTTTTTTTCCACCCGGGACAGGGGACCACGAGCAGTACTTC	TRBD1	-	TRBV12-3/TRBV12-4	TRBJ2-7
CSARDWVRGQETQYF	TGCAGTGCTAGAGATTGGGTCAGGGGGCAAGAGACCCAGTACTTC	TRBD1	many	TRBV20-1	TRBJ2-5
CASSQWMRDNEQFF	TGTGCCAGCAGCCAGTGGATGCGGGATAATGAGCAGTTCTTC	-	-	TRBV3-1	TRBJ2-1
CATSDSRLGAKNIQYF	TGTGCCACCAGTGATTCCCGGTTGGGAGCCAAAAACATTCAGTACTTC	-	-	TRBV24-1	TRBJ2-4
CASSLEGRRNTDTQYF	TGCGCCAGCAGCTTGGAGGGCAGGAGGAACACAGATACGCAGTATTTT	-	-	TRBV5-1	TRBJ2-3
CASSIRDSRETQYF	TGTGCCAGCAGCATCCGGGACAGTCGGGAGACCCAGTACTTC	TRBD1	few	TRBV3-1	TRBJ2-5
CSAREDRGAGELFF	TGCAGTGCTAGAGAGGACAGGGGAGCCGGGGAGCTGTTTTTT	TRBD1	few	TRBV20-1	TRBJ2-2
CASSPSPTRINEQYF	TGTGCCAGCAGTCCCAGCCCAACCAGGATTAACGAGCAGTACTTC	-	-	TRBV27	TRBJ2-7
CASSLGDISGNTIYF	TGCGCCAGCAGCCTAGGAGACATTTCTGGAAACACCATATATTTT	-	few	TRBV5-1	TRBJ1-3
CASSEGHSNQPQHF	TGTGCCAGCAGTGAGGGGCATAGCAATCAGCCCCAGCATTTT	-	many	TRBV6-1	TRBJ1-5
CASSQELGAPLNTEAFF	TGTGCCAGCAGCCAAGAATTGGGAGCGCCCCTGAACACTGAAGCTTTCTTT	-	many	TRBV14	TRBJ1-1
CAWSPKGSQPQHF	TGTGCCTGGAGCCCAAAAGGGAGTCAGCCCCAGCATTTT	-	few	TRBV30	TRBJ1-5
CSARDRALAGTIYF	TGCAGTGCCCGGGACAGGGCCCTCGCCGGCACCATATATTTT	TRBD1	-	TRBV20-1	TRBJ1-3
CSARGSAGGRYNEQFF	TGCAGTGCCCGGGGGTCAGCGGGAGGCCGTTACAATGAGCAGTTCTTC	TRBD2	-	TRBV20-1	TRBJ2-1
CASTPQEGGYGYTF	TGTGCCAGCACTCCCCAAGAGGGTGGCTATGGCTACACCTTC	-	-	TRBV6-1	TRBJ1-2
CASRQTGSNYGYTF	TGTGCCAGCAGACAGACAGGGTCTAACTATGGCTACACCTTC	TRBD1	-	TRBV28	TRBJ1-2
CASSQDGPLQGEKLFF	TGCGCCAGCAGCCAAGATGGGCCTCTACAGGGTGAAAAACTGTTTTTT	-	-	TRBV4-1	TRBJ1-4
CASQGDNGELFF	TGTGCCAGTCAAGGGGACAACGGGGAGCTGTTTTTT	-	-	TRBV24-1	TRBJ2-2
CASSRDIRPPEKLFF	TGCGCCAGCAGCCGGGACATCCGGCCACCGGAAAAACTGTTTTTT	-	-	TRBV4-1	TRBJ1-4
CASSPGPGGYTF	TGTGCCAGCAGTCCGGGCCCGGGGGGCTACACCTTC	-	-	TRBV6-1	TRBJ1-2
CSAKLLGGLAGADTQYF	TGCAGTGCTAAGCTTTTGGGGGGGCTAGCAGGGGCAGATACGCAGTATTTT	-	few	TRBV20-1	TRBJ2-3
CASSPGENAAAGELFF	TGTGCCAGCTCACCGGGGGAGAATGCCGCTGCCGGGGAGCTGTTTTTT	-	few	TRBV18	TRBJ2-2
CASSLEQREQYF	TGTGCCAGCAGTTTAGAACAGCGCGAGCAGTACTTC	-	few	TRBV12-3/TRBV12-4	TRBJ2-7
CASSPAWTDYGYTF	TGTGCCAGCAGTCCCGCCTGGACAGATTATGGCTACACCTTC	-	few	TRBV14	TRBJ1-2
CASSQMGGAGELFF	TGCGCCAGCAGCCAAATGGGAGGAGCCGGGGAGCTGTTTTTT	-	few	TRBV4-1	TRBJ2-2
CAWSAWGTTDTQYF	TGTGCCTGGAGTGCCTGGGGGACCACAGATACGCAGTATTTT	-	-	TRBV30	TRBJ2-3
CSVVLRDSRASGANVLTF	TGCAGCGTTGTGCTTCGGGACAGCCGAGCCTCTGGGGCCAACGTCCTGACTTTC	TRBD1	-	TRBV29-1	TRBJ2-6
CASSLAGRNNEQFF	TGCGCCAGCAGCTTGGCGGGCCGAAACAATGAGCAGTTCTTC	-	many	TRBV5-1	TRBJ2-1